One and the same sample provided the 27 T cell receptor beta chains below, sequenced in a study of T cells in Graves' hyperthyroidism and ophthalmopathy (dated by TCRdb to 2018 to 2020). The library was generated by multiplex PCR. The sequencer was an Illumina HiSeq 2000. The TCR beta CDR3 regions were amplified from the RNA transcripts. A first-round RT-PCR of the TCR CDR3 used the HTBI primer set with the Qiagen OneStep RT-PCR kit. TCRdb itself trimmed the public reads at Q25 with fastp, ran MiXCR and retained productive beta chains. CDR3 protein duplicates are merged, each entry listing the most common genes and DNA. The sample data list 620,000 or so distinct CDR3 sequences, and more than 14% of these were observed just once. The ten most abundant clones make up approximately 12% of the sample. The specimen was blood. The receptors here all came from a woman aged 45 to 65 with Graves' ophthalmopathy.

There are many counts of this clonotype. This chain uses TRBV7-2 with TRBJ1-5; D is unresolved. Trimming took off 1 base at V and 6 bases at J, with 7 bases between the two ends. This CDR3 has 13 amino acids. The V gene's germline CDR1 is SGHTA and CDR2 FQGNSA. The CDR3 region is CASSLDLGQPQHF. The CDR3 bases are TGTGCCAGCAGCTTAGATCTTGGTCAGCCCCAGCATTTT.

The table lists this clonotype with many counts. The chain is built from TRBV18 and TRBJ1-1; maybe TRBD1 (5 bases). The CDR3 sequence is 14 residues long. Deletions cut 8 bases from V and 1 base from J, with 14 bases between. Germline-derived CDR1 and CDR2 are KGHSH and LQKENI. CDR3 sequence reads: CASSPLTGNTEAFF. The CDR3 nucleotides are TGTGCCAGCAGCCCCCTTACAGGGAACACTGAAGCTTTCTTT.

The rearrangement joins TRBV24-1 to TRBJ2-5, with D uncertain. The CDR3 spans 14 residues. In germline, CDR1 is KGHDR, CDR2 SFDVKD. Deletions cut 4 bases from V and 2 bases from J, with 10 bases between. Here the CDR3 reads CATSDPYPQETQYF. The CDR3 bases are TGTGCCACCAGTGACCCTTATCCGCAAGAGACCCAGTACTTC.

There are many counts of this clonotype. The chain carries TRBV7-9 and TRBJ2-2, with TRBD2 matching over 10 bases. The CDR3 runs to 16 residues. Germline V lookup: CDR1 SEHNR, CDR2 FQNEAQ (reference sequence). Trimming cost V 5 bases and J 2 bases; bases outside gene matches: 5. The CDR3 is CASSLSGRINTGELFF. Here the CDR3 DNA reads TGTGCCAGCAGCCTTAGCGGGAGGATAAACACCGGGGAGCTGTTTTTT.

CDR3 amino acids: CASSLEGSGSAYEQYF. CDR3 nucleotides: TGCGCCAGCAGCTTGGAGGGTAGCGGGAGTGCCTACGAGCAGTACTTC. This sequence joins TRBV5-1 and TRBJ2-7; 9 positions agree with TRBD2. Germline values: CDR1 SGHRS, CDR2 YFSETQ. The CDR3 contains 16 residues. The J segment lost 2 bases and the V segment lost 0 bases, leaving 6 bases of the junction unmatched.

This clonotype was picked up many times. The chain has TRBV18 and TRBJ2-7, with 8 nucleotides matching TRBD2. Losses at the gene ends were 2 bases for V and 5 bases for J; bases not matched to a gene: 14. This CDR3 region has 17 residues. Per germline, CDR1 KGHSH and CDR2 LQKENI. The CDR3 DNA reads as TGTGCCAGCTCACCATTGCAAAGCGGGAGAGCTTGGAACGAGCAGTACTTC. This sequence encodes CASSPLQSGRAWNEQYF.

This clonotype occurred many times. The chain recombines TRBV20-1 with TRBJ2-5, with 10 bases lining up with TRBD1. CDR3 size: 14 residues. CDR1 and CDR2 (germline): DFQATT, SNEGSKA (reference sequence). V dropped 2 bases and J dropped 4; count of bases not matched to a gene: 4. This CDR3 is CSARMTGGPETQYF. The DNA for the CDR3 is TGCAGTGCTAGAATGACAGGGGGCCCAGAGACCCAGTACTTC.

Many counts were recorded for this clonotype. The chain couples TRBV11-3 to TRBJ1-2, with 8 positions matching TRBD1. Unmatched junction bases numbered 5, after V lost 5 bases and J lost 0 bases. CDR3 size: 15 residues. In germline, CDR1 is SGHNT, CDR2 YENEEA. CDR3 sequence: CASSQKDRANYGYTF. In DNA, the CDR3 is TGTGCCAGCAGCCAAAAGGACAGGGCTAACTATGGCTACACCTTC.

This clonotype was counted only a few times. DNA of the CDR3: TGTGCCAGCTCACCTAAGCAGGGGGCGGAATACTATGGCTACACCTTC. Translation gives CASSPKQGAEYYGYTF. The chain employs TRBV18 and TRBJ1-2; 8 bases are a match to TRBD1. Germline assignment: CDR1 KGHSH and CDR2 LQKENI. Losses at the gene ends were 3 bases for V and 3 bases for J; bases not matched to a gene: 9. The CDR3 extends over 16 amino acids.

In its sample, this clonotype was seen a few times. The chain links TRBV19 to TRBJ1-5; the D is unclear. V dropped 4 bases and J dropped 6 bases, with 7 bases sitting between them. This CDR3 region has 12 residues. CDR1 LNHDA and CDR2 SQIVND come from the germline V gene (reference sequence). The CDR3 nucleotides are TGTGCCAGTAGTAAGGACTTTCAGCCCCAGCATTTT. As protein: CASSKDFQPQHF.

The chain links TRBV9 to TRBJ2-4; D not certain. V dropped 0 bases and J dropped 0 bases, with 13 bases sitting between them. Per germline, CDR1 SGDLS and CDR2 YYNGEE. This CDR3 has 17 residues. CDR3 coding DNA: TGTGCCAGCAGCGTAGTCGGCCAGCGATTAGCCAAAAACATTCAGTACTTC. It codes for CASSVVGQRLAKNIQYF.

This clonotype has just a few counts. The gene calls are TRBV13 and TRBJ1-2, with D perhaps matching TRBD1 (5 bases). Germline V gene sequence: CDR1 PRHDT, CDR2 FYEKMQ (reference sequence). CDR3 length: 17 amino acids. V shed 6 bases and J shed 0 bases, with 20 bases lying between them. CDR3 amino acids: CASSTLGTAIPNYGYTF. The CDR3 DNA reads as TGTGCCAGCAGTACTCTTGGGACGGCCATTCCTAACTATGGCTACACCTTC. Supplemented by reference TRBV13 and TRBJ1-2, the full variable domain reads AAGVIQSPRHLIKEKRETATLKCYPIPRHDTVYWYQQGPGQDPQFLISFYEKMQSDKGSIPDRFSAQQFSDYHSELNMSSLELGDSALYFCASSTLGTAIPNYGYTFGSGTRLTVV.

The gene calls are TRBV5-1 and TRBJ2-1, with a weak D call TRBD2 (6 bases). This CDR3 spans 21 amino acids. Germline V CDR1 and CDR2: SGHRS, YFSETQ. The V gene lost 0 bases and the J gene lost 0 bases, with 25 bases spanning the gap. CDR3 amino acids: CASSLVAFFRFGTSSYNEQFF. The CDR3 DNA sequence: TGCGCCAGCAGCTTGGTCGCTTTTTTTCGTTTTGGGACTTCCTCCTACAATGAGCAGTTCTTC.

This clonotype occurred many times. The chain combines TRBV7-2 with TRBJ1-2; D possibly corresponds to TRBD1 (6 bases). From germline, CDR1 is SGHTA and CDR2 FQGNSA. Trimming pared 0 bases from V and 7 bases from J, leaving 18 bases between. The CDR3 runs 16 residues. The CDR3 protein is CASSLAIGGYNGGYTF. CDR3 nucleotides: TGTGCCAGCAGCTTAGCTATAGGGGGTTATAATGGTGGCTACACCTTC.

This clonotype was observed a handful of times. This chain links TRBV19 with TRBJ2-1, with D possibly TRBD1 on 6 matching bases. Trimming shortened V by 6 bases and J by 4 bases, and 22 bases separated the two germline ends. Germline assignment: CDR1 LNHDA and CDR2 SQIVND (reference sequence). The CDR3 covers 17 residues. The CDR3 loop reads CASRSSKGHRVYNEQFF. In nucleotides, the CDR3 is TGTGCCAGTAGGAGTTCGAAAGGACACAGGGTATACAATGAGCAGTTCTTC.

This clonotype was recorded many times. V gene TRBV5-1 combines with J gene TRBJ2-7, with 8 bases aligning to TRBD2. From germline, CDR1 is SGHRS and CDR2 YFSETQ. With 3 bases clipped from V and 5 bases from J, the junction kept 19 bases outside the gene matches. The CDR3 is 18 amino acids. Written as DNA, the CDR3 is TGCGCCAGCAGCTCCAATCTCGGGGCCGGGACTAGAACACACGAGCAGTACTTC. Encoded protein: CASSSNLGAGTRTHEQYF.

A remark on this clonotype: This sequence may be a read error, since a much larger clone differs from it by one base. V usage is TRBV20-1 and J usage is TRBJ1-1, with 7 nucleotides matching TRBD1. Germline values: CDR1 DFQATT, CDR2 SNEGSKA (reference sequence). The length of the CDR3 is 15 residues. The CDR3 region has the DNA TGCAGTGTTAGAGATCCGAGGGGGCGCGACACTGAAGCTTTCTTT. Residues: CSVRDPRGRDTEAFF.

This clonotype was observed at least ten times. The gene calls are TRBV12-3 or TRBV12-4 and TRBJ2-6; either TRBD1 or TRBD2 may fit D (5 bases each). The CDR3 covers 18 residues. The V and J ends lost 6 bases and 0 bases respectively, with 18 bases between them. The chain's CDR3 is CASSRAPGAVSGANVLTF. CDR3 nucleotide sequence: TGTGCCAGCAGCCGCGCTCCCGGGGCCGTCTCTGGGGCCAACGTCCTGACTTTC.

The sample holds many counts of this clonotype. The gene calls are TRBV20-1 and TRBJ2-1; 11 bases are a match to TRBD2. The CDR3 is 16 amino acids. Trimming at V came to 2 bases and at J to 2 bases, leaving 5 bases not matched to a gene. Germline CDR1 reads DFQATT; CDR2 reads SNEGSKA (reference sequence). The CDR3 loop is CSARRRLAGTYNEQFF. The CDR3 DNA follows: TGCAGTGCTAGAAGGAGACTAGCGGGAACCTACAATGAGCAGTTCTTC.

This clonotype has at least ten counts. The rearrangement links TRBV12-3 or TRBV12-4 to TRBJ2-7, with 12 bases matching TRBD1. V shed 6 bases and J 5 bases; nucleotides not matched to a gene: 5. The CDR3 has 14 residues. The CDR3 bases are TGTGCCAGCAGCAAGGGACAGGGGGCCGACGAGCAGTACTTC. Its protein is CASSKGQGADEQYF.

This clonotype appeared many times. The rearrangement joins TRBV12-3 or TRBV12-4 to TRBJ1-1; possible D gene TRBD1, 6 bases. Between the trimmed V and J ends, which lost 6 bases and 3 bases, there was a span of 11 bases. This CDR3 spans 13 amino acids. In nucleotides, the CDR3 is TGTGCCAGCAGCCAGGACAGATACACTGAAGCTTTCTTT. Encoded protein: CASSQDRYTEAFF.

This clonotype was found many times. The rearrangement uses TRBV30 and TRBJ1-2; TRBD1 aligns across 7 bases. The CDR3 contains 15 residues. V dropped 4 bases and J dropped 4; count of bases not matched to a gene: 12. Germline lookup yields CDR1 GTSNPN and CDR2 SVGIG (reference sequence). In DNA form, the CDR3 reads TGTGCCTGGAACCATCCCGGGACAGCTCTCTATGGCTACACCTTC. Translated, it gives CAWNHPGTALYGYTF.

This clonotype came up many times. The V and J genes are TRBV12-3 or TRBV12-4 and TRBJ2-2; the D is unclear. The CDR3 totals 15 residues. Trimming removed 2 bases at V and 2 bases at J, with 9 bases between. The CDR3 region has the DNA TGTGCCAGCAGTTTAATACTACACAACACCGGGGAGCTGTTTTTT. The encoded protein is CASSLILHNTGELFF.

This clonotype was seen a few times. The J gene is TRBJ1-4, the V gene TRBV29-1, with TRBD1 identical over 8 bases. The CDR3 sequence is 15 residues long. V was clipped by 0 bases and J by 4 bases; unmatched bases: 4. Per germline, CDR1 SQVTM and CDR2 ANQGSEA. CDR3: CSVEDSGGVNEKLFF. The DNA of the CDR3 is TGCAGCGTTGAAGATTCAGGGGGCGTTAATGAAAAACTGTTTTTT.

There are a few counts of this clonotype. The CDR3 DNA reads TGTGCCAGCAGCGGACACGCTCGTAATTCACCCCTCCACTTT. Translation: CASSGHARNSPLHF. This sequence joins TRBV27 and TRBJ1-6, with a weak D call TRBD1 (5 bases). The ends were cut back, 6 bases at V and 6 bases at J, with 12 bases in the middle. Per the germline V gene, CDR1 is MNHEY and CDR2 is SMNVEV (reference sequence). CDR3 size: 14 residues.

Ten or more counts support this clonotype. The CDR3 nucleotides are TGTGCCACCAGTGCGGGTATGAACACTGAAGCTTTCTTT. Protein product: CATSAGMNTEAFF. The rearrangement uses TRBV24-1 and TRBJ1-1; the D is unclear. V shed 5 bases and J shed 0 bases, with 6 bases lying between them. Germline CDR1 reads KGHDR; CDR2 reads SFDVKD. This CDR3 is built from 13 residues.

This clonotype was found many times. The rearrangement uses TRBV30 and TRBJ1-1, with D hard to call. CDR3 length: 12 amino acids. Trimming took 8 bases from V and 3 from J, leaving 13 bases between them. Per germline, CDR1 GTSNPN and CDR2 SVGIG (reference sequence). The CDR3 sequence is CAGGVVDTEAFF. As DNA, the CDR3 is TGTGCCGGCGGGGTGGTGGACACTGAAGCTTTCTTT.